Here is one TCR beta chain with its context. Its target is unknown. This sample stems from a study of shared clonotypes between healthy human individuals. Study conclusions and caveats: All-four-donor shared clonotypes had higher generation probabilities than non-shared clonotypes did. Naive subsets, compared against memory subsets, generally had larger estimated richness values. About 5% of naive CD4 clonotypes were common to a few donors.

CDR1 is MNHNS, CDR2 SASEGT, per germline. This CDR3 has 21 residues. V lost 0 bases to trimming and J lost 5 bases; unmatched junction nucleotides: 20. Naivety among CD8 cells was defined by CD45RO negativity and positive CCR7 selection, thereby excluding terminally differentiated effector memory CD45RA+ cells. Sequenced by immunoSEQ multiplex PCR; TCRdb stores in-frame clones only, minus some. The sample has roughly 850,000 clones, 90% to 98% seen once. The chain links TRBV6-1 to TRBJ2-1; 9 bases agree with TRBD2. This clonotype originated in a man aged 25-40 years in good health. Sequenced input: naive CD8+ T cells sorted from blood. The CDR3 bases are TGTGCCAGCAGTGAAGCAAGGCTAGCGGGGTCCCTAAGGCGGTCGGACAATGAGCAGTTCTTC. It is translated as CASSEARLAGSLRRSDNEQFF.